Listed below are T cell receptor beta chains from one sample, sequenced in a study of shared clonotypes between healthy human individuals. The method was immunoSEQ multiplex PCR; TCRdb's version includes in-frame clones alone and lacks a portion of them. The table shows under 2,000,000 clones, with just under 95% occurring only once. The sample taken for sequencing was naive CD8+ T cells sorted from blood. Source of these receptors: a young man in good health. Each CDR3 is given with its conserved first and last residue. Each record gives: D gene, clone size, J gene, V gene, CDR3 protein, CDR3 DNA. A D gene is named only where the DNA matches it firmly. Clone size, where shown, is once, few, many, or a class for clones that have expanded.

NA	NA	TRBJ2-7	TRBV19	CASSMGREQEQYF	TGTGCCAGTAGTATGGGAAGGGAGCAAGAGCAGTACTTC
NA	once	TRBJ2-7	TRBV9	CASSPQGGTYEQYF	TGTGCCAGCAGCCCCCAGGGGGGAACCTACGAGCAGTACTTC
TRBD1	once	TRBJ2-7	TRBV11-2	CASSFSSGQGAREQYF	TGTGCCAGCAGCTTCTCCTCAGGCCAGGGGGCTCGCGAGCAGTACTTC
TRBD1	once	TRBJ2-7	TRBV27	CASSPGTGYEQYF	TGTGCCAGCAGCCCCGGGACAGGGTACGAGCAGTACTTC
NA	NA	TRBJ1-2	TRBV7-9	CASSLSGTIEGYTF	TGTGCCAGCAGCTTATCAGGGACTATAGAAGGCTACACCTTC
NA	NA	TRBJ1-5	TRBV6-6	CASSYYSGQPQHF	TGTGCCAGCAGTTATTACAGCGGACAGCCCCAGCATTTT
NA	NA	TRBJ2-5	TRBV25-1	CASSEGGRGGQETQYF	TGTGCCAGCAGTGAGGGGGGGCGGGGTGGCCAAGAGACCCAGTACTTC
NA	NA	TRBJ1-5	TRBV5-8	CASSLSTGLQDQPQHF	TGTGCCAGCAGCCTTTCCACGGGCCTACAGGATCAGCCCCAGCATTTT
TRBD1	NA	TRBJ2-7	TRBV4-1	CASSQVVGGKDEQYF	TGCGCCAGCAGCCAAGTCGTAGGGGGCAAGGACGAGCAGTACTTC
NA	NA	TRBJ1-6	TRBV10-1	CASSEDTNSPLHF	TGCGCCAGCAGTGAGGACACAAATTCACCCCTCCACTTT
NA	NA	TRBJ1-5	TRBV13	CASSLGLENQPQHF	TGTGCCAGCAGCTTAGGCCTGGAGAATCAGCCCCAGCATTTT
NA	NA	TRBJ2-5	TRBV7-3	CASSLWDQETQYF	TGTGCCAGCAGCCTATGGGATCAAGAGACCCAGTACTTC
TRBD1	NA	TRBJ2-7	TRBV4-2	CASSPIQGKKGDEQYF	TGTGCCAGCAGCCCGATACAGGGGAAAAAAGGTGACGAGCAGTACTTC
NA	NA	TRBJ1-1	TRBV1	CTSSQEPRQLNTEAFF	TGCACCAGCAGCCAAGAACCACGGCAGCTCAACACTGAAGCTTTCTTT
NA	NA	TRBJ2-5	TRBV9	CASSVDGAGDNQETQYF	TGTGCCAGCAGCGTAGACGGGGCCGGAGATAACCAAGAGACCCAGTACTTC
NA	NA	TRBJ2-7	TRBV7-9	CASSPGDRDYEQYF	TGTGCCAGCAGCCCGGGAGACAGGGATTACGAGCAGTACTTC
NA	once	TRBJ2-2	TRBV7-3	CASSSGQNTGELFF	TGTGCCAGCAGCTCCGGACAAAACACCGGGGAGCTGTTTTTT